Listed below are T cell receptor beta chains from one sample, sequenced in a study of T cells after yellow fever vaccination. TCRdb analysed the 5' RACE reads with MiXCR anew, one entry per CDR3 protein. The sample consists of tens of thousands of distinct CDR3 sequences, more than 5.5% of them appearing once. Sequencing used CD8+ T cells sorted from PBMCs, obtained less than 6 days after the first yellow fever vaccination. These receptors originate from a young man who received the YFV17D yellow fever vaccine. Both conserved end residues are trimmed from each CDR3.

v_gene,j_gene,CDR3aa
TRBV6-4,TRBJ2-3,ASSGGGASTDTQY
TRBV5-1,TRBJ1-6,ASSLEGYNSPLH
TRBV6-5,TRBJ1-3,ASSYSATTHTGNTIY
TRBV5-1,TRBJ2-7,ASSLEEEDEQY
TRBV4-2,TRBJ2-5,ASSHAAGTSGEETQY
TRBV27,TRBJ1-2,ASSRGITNYGYT
TRBV5-1,TRBJ2-1,ASSFTSGGAAFNEQF
TRBV4-1,TRBJ1-4,ASSQIQRDNEKLF
TRBV4-1,TRBJ1-2,ASSQDPGQTNYGYT
TRBV2,TRBJ1-5,ASEDRFNQPQH
TRBV5-6,TRBJ2-2,ASSSRTGELF
TRBV6-5,TRBJ2-3,ASSSGLAGGRNTDTQY
TRBV7-2,TRBJ1-1,ASNRVSATDEAF
TRBV15,TRBJ2-3,ATSRVLGATSDSTDTQY
TRBV5-1,TRBJ2-7,ASSMGQGLTYEQY
TRBV12-3/TRBV12-4,TRBJ2-5,ASNLGREPRY
TRBV4-1,TRBJ1-1,ASSQLTGTTEAF
TRBV6-1,TRBJ1-1,ASSVWDTEAF
TRBV5-6,TRBJ1-2,ASSLGPYGYT
TRBV7-6,TRBJ2-1,ASSLDQTQSNEQF
TRBV29-1,TRBJ1-1,SVGSGGEAF
TRBV5-6,TRBJ2-1,ASSLRTSGGNSYNEQF
TRBV6-6,TRBJ2-7,ASSYPAGYEQY
TRBV4-1,TRBJ2-7,ASSPLTAPINEQY
TRBV29-1,TRBJ2-7,SVELGTPHEQY
TRBV2,TRBJ2-1,ASSDYRSSYNEQF
TRBV11-2,TRBJ2-7,ASSQYRDQY
TRBV10-3,TRBJ2-3,AIASGGDTDTQY
TRBV11-2,TRBJ2-3,ASSRGSYITDTQY
TRBV2,TRBJ2-3,ASSEAGGTDTQY
TRBV6-5,TRBJ1-2,ASSYSNDRGGYGYT
TRBV4-3,TRBJ2-1,ASSPKADPYNEQF
TRBV29-1,TRBJ1-1,SVPGGVGAF
TRBV9,TRBJ1-6,ASSDPGTGNSPLH
TRBV5-4,TRBJ2-5,ASSGGLSVRETQY
TRBV5-4,TRBJ1-2,ASSGGQDYGYT
TRBV4-1,TRBJ2-3,ASSQELAPRTDTQY
TRBV19,TRBJ1-6,ASSGTGGLNSPLH
TRBV7-2,TRBJ2-3,ASSHISGGAGNTQY
TRBV7-2,TRBJ2-1,ASSLGYRDRLHSYNEQF
TRBV12-3/TRBV12-4,TRBJ2-5,ASSLFMTGGLGETQY
TRBV4-1,TRBJ2-5,ASSHLAGPETQY
TRBV19,TRBJ1-2,ASSAGAGGDYGYT
TRBV7-8,TRBJ2-2,ASRNTNTGELF
TRBV6-4,TRBJ2-3,ASSASGESDTQY
TRBV29-1,TRBJ2-3,SVDEDSPFTDTQY
TRBV29-1,TRBJ2-3,SADPISTDTQY
TRBV6-2/TRBV6-3,TRBJ1-2,ASSYSMERGYT
TRBV4-3,TRBJ2-7,ASSQDEDPEQY
TRBV6-2/TRBV6-3,TRBJ1-2,ASSYPRQASRGYT
TRBV5-1,TRBJ1-1,ASSLEVGMNTEAF
TRBV21-1,TRBJ2-3,ASSKPGGITDTQY
TRBV6-1,TRBJ1-4,ASSPTGTNEKLF